The 3 T cell receptor beta chains below were found in one sample sequenced in a study of blood T cells in healthy people across ages. Primers used in a second PCR of about 6 to 11 cycles were a sample-barcoded 5' primer and a J-beta primer mix. TCRdb re-derived calls from the 5' RACE reads in MiXCR, one entry per CDR3 protein. This sample carries 720,000 or so distinct CDR3 sequences, 35% to 50% of them seen once, and the ten largest clones take 30%. Sequenced input: blood. These receptors originate from a man at least 80 years old in good health.

The chain carries TRBV20-1 and TRBJ2-7, with 9 positions matching TRBD1. The germline V gene encodes CDR1 DFQATT and CDR2 SNEGSKA (reference sequence). The CDR3 is made up of 11 amino acids. The V segment lost 5 bases and the J segment 12 bases; nucleotides outside the gene matches: 8. In DNA form, the CDR3 reads TGCAGTGCTTCCAGACAGGGGGGTCCGTACTTC. It is translated as CSASRQGGPYF.

The genes are TRBV4-3 and TRBJ2-3; 8 nucleotides agree with TRBD2. With 1 base clipped from V and 5 bases from J, the junction kept 5 bases outside the gene matches. CDR1 and CDR2 (germline): LGHNA, YSLEER. The CDR3 spans 15 residues. Written as DNA, the CDR3 is TGCGCCAGCAGCCAAGGCACGGGGGGGCAAGATACGCAGTATTTT. Protein: CASSQGTGGQDTQYF.

This clonotype was counted at least ten times. The V and J genes are TRBV20-1 and TRBJ2-5; D call uncertain. There are 14 residues in the CDR3. V was clipped by 6 bases and J by 5 bases, with 19 bases between them. Germline assignment: CDR1 DFQATT and CDR2 SNEGSKA (reference sequence). The CDR3 DNA is TGCAGTGCCCTGCAGGTTTTACTGATGGAGACCCAGTACTTC. Its protein is CSALQVLLMETQYF.